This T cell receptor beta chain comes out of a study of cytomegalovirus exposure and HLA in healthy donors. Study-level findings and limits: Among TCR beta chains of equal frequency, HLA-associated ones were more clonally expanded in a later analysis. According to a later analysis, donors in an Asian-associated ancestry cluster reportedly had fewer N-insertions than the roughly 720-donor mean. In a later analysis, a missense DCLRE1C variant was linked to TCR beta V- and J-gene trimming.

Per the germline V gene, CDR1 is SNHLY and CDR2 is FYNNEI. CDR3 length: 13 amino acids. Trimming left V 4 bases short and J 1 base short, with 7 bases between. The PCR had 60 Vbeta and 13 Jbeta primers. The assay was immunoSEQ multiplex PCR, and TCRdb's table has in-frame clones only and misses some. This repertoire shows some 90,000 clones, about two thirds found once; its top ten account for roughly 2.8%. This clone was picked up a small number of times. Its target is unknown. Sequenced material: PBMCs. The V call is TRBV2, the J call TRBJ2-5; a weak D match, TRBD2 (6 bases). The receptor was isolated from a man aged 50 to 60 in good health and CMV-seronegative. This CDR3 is CASSGGLQETQYF. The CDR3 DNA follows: TGTGCCAGCAGTGGGGGACTCCAAGAGACCCAGTACTTC.